The clone carrying this T cell receptor beta chain was seen at least ten times. The entry originates in a study of identical twins. MiXCR, applied by TCRdb to the 5' RACE reads, yields one record per CDR3 protein. Among 400,000 to 500,000 distinct CDR3 sequences, approximately 17% were seen once, and the ten largest hold around 12%. The germline V and J ends were trimmed by 2 bases and 1 base, with 12 bases remaining between them. Germline lookup yields CDR1 MNHEY and CDR2 SVGAGI. The CDR3 contains 15 residues. The source material was naive T cells sorted from blood. The rearrangement links TRBV6-5 to TRBJ2-7, with D possibly being TRBD1 (6 bases). The sequence was obtained from a man in his fifties or sixties in good health. CDR3 residues: CASSYRTGWSYEQYF. In DNA form, the CDR3 reads TGTGCCAGCAGTTACCGCACAGGGTGGTCCTACGAGCAGTACTTC.